This TCR beta chain appears in the sequencing data of a study of T cells in narcolepsy. This table comes from immunoSEQ multiplex PCR, and its TCRdb copy is limited to in-frame clones, with some not included. The data show about 30,000 clones, 78% seen once. The V end lost 8 bases, the J end lost 0 bases, and 14 bases lay between the germline ends. Germline V gives CDR1 LNHDA, CDR2 SQIVND (reference sequence). The CDR3 runs to 15 residues. The gene calls are TRBV19 and TRBJ1-5; D might be TRBD1 (5 bases). This clonotype was obtained from a human donor with narcolepsy. Sequencing used CD45RA- memory CD4+ T cells from PBMCs. CDR3 nucleotides: TGTGCCAGTGAGCCGCGGGGCTATAGCAATCAGCCCCAGCATTTT. It translates to CASEPRGYSNQPQHF.